The 12 T cell receptor beta chains listed next were all sequenced from one sample in a study of blood T cell repertoires in COVID-19. Sequencing was performed with immunoSEQ multiplex PCR; in TCRdb, only in-frame clones are kept and a portion is missing. The sample includes fewer than 250,000 clones, less than 85% of them seen just once. Sequenced sample: peripheral blood. These receptor sequences come from a woman aged 70-85 years with active or convalescent COVID-19.

This clone was recorded only once. The rearrangement joins TRBV5-1 to TRBJ2-2, with D tentatively TRBD1 (6 bases). The ends were cut back, 5 bases at V and 2 bases at J, with 13 bases in the middle. In germline, CDR1 is SGHRS, CDR2 YFSETQ. CDR3 length: 15 amino acids. The CDR3 here is CASRGRDTNTGELFF. The CDR3 nucleotides are TGCGCCAGCAGGGGACGGGACACCAACACCGGGGAGCTGTTTTTT.

This clone was picked up a small number of times. The chain is built from TRBV4-3 and TRBJ1-6; TRBD1 matches 8 bases. The CDR3 has 15 amino acids. J gave up 7 bases and V 4 bases, and 6 bases lay outside the gene matches. CDR1 LGHNA and CDR2 YSLEER come from the germline V gene. For the CDR3, the DNA is TGCGCCAGCAGCCGGCAGGGGACAGGCAATTCACCCCTCCACTTT. Protein sequence: CASSRQGTGNSPLHF.

This clone was counted once. The genes are TRBV24-1 and TRBJ2-1, with 12 bases matching TRBD2. V lost 9 bases, J lost 7 bases, and 9 bases stayed unmatched. This CDR3 has 15 residues. Germline values: CDR1 KGHDR, CDR2 SFDVKD. The CDR3 protein is CATSRTSGKQNEQFF. CDR3 DNA sequence: TGTGCCACCTCTAGGACTAGCGGGAAACAAAATGAGCAGTTCTTC.

This chain uses TRBV6-5 with TRBJ2-7; 11 nucleotides align to TRBD2. Trimming removed 4 bases from V and 1 base from J; junction bases left unmatched: 6. The CDR3 totals 16 residues. Germline V lookup: CDR1 MNHEY, CDR2 SVGAGI. The CDR3 here is CASSSSRTSGSYEQYF. Here the CDR3 DNA reads TGTGCCAGCAGTTCCTCCCGGACTAGCGGGTCCTACGAGCAGTACTTC.

The chain is built from TRBV10-3 and TRBJ1-2; no reliable D call. Germline CDR1 ENHRY, CDR2 SYGVKD. There are 13 residues in the CDR3. V was clipped by 5 bases and J by 4 bases, with 11 bases between them. The CDR3 loop reads CAISTPGFYGYTF. The CDR3 coding sequence is TGTGCCATCAGTACACCGGGTTTCTATGGCTACACCTTC.

This chain joins TRBV7-2 and TRBJ2-1; 7 nucleotides line up with TRBD1. The germline V gene encodes CDR1 SGHTA and CDR2 FQGNSA. The junction had 9 bases not matched to a gene; V was cut back by 1 base and J by 12 bases. The CDR3 spans 14 residues. CDR3 in amino acids: CASSLEGGPTRQFF. CDR3 in DNA: TGTGCCAGCAGCTTAGAAGGGGGCCCGACGCGGCAGTTCTTC. Full variable domain (outside the CDR3, taken from reference TRBV7-2 and TRBJ2-1): GAGVSQSPSNKVTEKGKDVELRCDPISGHTALYWYRQSLGQGLEFLIYFQGNSAPDKSGLPSDRFSAERTGGSVSTLTIQRTQQEDSAVYLCASSLEGGPTRQFFGPGTRLTVL.

The chain couples TRBV7-6 to TRBJ2-5; D possibly corresponds to TRBD2 (5 bases). Germline values: CDR1 SGHVS, CDR2 FNYEAQ. This CDR3 has 16 amino acids. Trimming removed 4 bases at V and 4 bases at J, with 19 bases between. Here the CDR3 reads CASSSETITGGETQYF. CDR3 bases: TGTGCCAGCAGCTCCGAGACTATTACTGGCGGAGAGACCCAGTACTTC.

The V call is TRBV7-9, the J call TRBJ1-2; tentative D call: TRBD1 (5 bases). V shed 3 bases and J shed 8 bases, with 16 bases lying between them. This CDR3 has 14 residues. The germline V gene has CDR1 SEHNR and CDR2 FQNEAQ (reference sequence). Here the CDR3 DNA reads TGTGCCAGCAGCTTGGGCAGGGCTTTTAACGGCTACACCTTC. Amino acids: CASSLGRAFNGYTF.

This rearrangement joins TRBV5-1 to TRBJ2-3; 7 positions match TRBD1. This CDR3 is built from 14 residues. With V trimmed by 0 bases and J by 5 bases, 3 bases remained unmatched. Germline V gene sequence: CDR1 SGHRS, CDR2 YFSETQ. CDR3 nucleotide sequence: TGCGCCAGCAGCTTGGGGGACAGCCAAGATACGCAGTATTTT. Translated: CASSLGDSQDTQYF.

CDR3 DNA sequence: TGCGCCAGCAGCTTAACCGGGACAGGGGAAGAGACCCAGTACTTC. Protein sequence: CASSLTGTGEETQYF. The V and J genes are TRBV5-1 and TRBJ2-5; 10 bases map to TRBD1. CDR3 length: 15 amino acids. V was pared by 2 bases and J by 3 bases, with 4 bases of the junction left unmatched. From germline, CDR1 is SGHRS and CDR2 YFSETQ.

The chain employs TRBV11-2 and TRBJ2-5; D is undetermined. This CDR3 comprises 13 residues. V dropped 1 base and J dropped 7 bases, with 10 bases sitting between them. Germline V lookup: CDR1 SGHAT, CDR2 FQNNGV. The CDR3 DNA sequence: TGTGCCAGCAGCTTAGGTAGTATCGGGACCCAGTACTTC. Translating it yields CASSLGSIGTQYF.

This rearrangement joins TRBV19 to TRBJ1-4, with a weak D call TRBD1 (6 bases). The V gene's germline CDR1 is LNHDA and CDR2 SQIVND (reference sequence). The V and J ends lost 3 bases and 7 bases respectively, with 12 bases between them. This CDR3 is 14 amino acids long. Written as DNA, the CDR3 is TGTGCCAGTAGTATGTGGGGACAAGCTGAAAAACTGTTTTTT. Its translation is CASSMWGQAEKLFF.